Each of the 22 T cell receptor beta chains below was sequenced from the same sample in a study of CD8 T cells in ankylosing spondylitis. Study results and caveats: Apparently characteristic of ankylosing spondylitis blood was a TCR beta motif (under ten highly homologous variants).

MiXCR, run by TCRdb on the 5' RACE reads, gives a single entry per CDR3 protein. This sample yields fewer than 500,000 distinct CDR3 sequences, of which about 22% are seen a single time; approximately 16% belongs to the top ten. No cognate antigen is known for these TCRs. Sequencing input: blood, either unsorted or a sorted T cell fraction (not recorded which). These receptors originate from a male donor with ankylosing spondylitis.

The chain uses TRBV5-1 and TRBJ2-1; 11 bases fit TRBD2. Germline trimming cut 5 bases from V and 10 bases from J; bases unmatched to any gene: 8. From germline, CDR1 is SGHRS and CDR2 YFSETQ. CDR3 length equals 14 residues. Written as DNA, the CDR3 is TGCGCCAGCAGGACTAGCGGGGCCACAGAGGAGCAGTTCTTC. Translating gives CASRTSGATEEQFF.

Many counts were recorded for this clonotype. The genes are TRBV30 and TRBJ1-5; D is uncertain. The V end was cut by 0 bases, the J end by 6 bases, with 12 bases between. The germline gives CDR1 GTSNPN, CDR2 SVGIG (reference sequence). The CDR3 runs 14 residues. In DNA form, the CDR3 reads TGTGCCTGGAGTGTACTGGGAAGAGGTCAGCCCCAGCATTTT. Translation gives CAWSVLGRGQPQHF.

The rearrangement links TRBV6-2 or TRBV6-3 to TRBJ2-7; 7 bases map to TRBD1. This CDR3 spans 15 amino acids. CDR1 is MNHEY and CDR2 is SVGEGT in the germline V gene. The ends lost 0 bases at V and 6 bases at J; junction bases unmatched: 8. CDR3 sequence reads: CASSYSLQGQREQYF. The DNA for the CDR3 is TGTGCCAGCAGTTACTCCCTACAGGGGCAACGCGAGCAGTACTTC.

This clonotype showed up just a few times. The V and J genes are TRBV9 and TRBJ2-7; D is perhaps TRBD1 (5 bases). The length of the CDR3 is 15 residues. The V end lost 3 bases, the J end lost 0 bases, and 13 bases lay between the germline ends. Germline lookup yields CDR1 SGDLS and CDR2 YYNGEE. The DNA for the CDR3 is TGTGCCAGCAGCGCAGGGTCCGTGAGCTCCTACGAGCAGTACTTC. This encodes CASSAGSVSSYEQYF.

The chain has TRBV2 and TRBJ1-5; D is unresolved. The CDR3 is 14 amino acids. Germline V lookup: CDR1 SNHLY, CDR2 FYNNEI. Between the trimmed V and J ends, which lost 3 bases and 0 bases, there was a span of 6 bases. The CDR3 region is CASSDRFSNQPQHF. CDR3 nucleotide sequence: TGTGCCAGCAGTGACAGGTTTAGCAATCAGCCCCAGCATTTT. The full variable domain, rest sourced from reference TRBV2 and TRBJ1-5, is EPEVTQTPSHQVTQMGQEVILRCVPISNHLYFYWYRQILGQKVEFLVSFYNNEISEKSEIFDDQFSVERPDGSNFTLKIRSTKLEDSAMYFCASSDRFSNQPQHFGDGTRLSIL.

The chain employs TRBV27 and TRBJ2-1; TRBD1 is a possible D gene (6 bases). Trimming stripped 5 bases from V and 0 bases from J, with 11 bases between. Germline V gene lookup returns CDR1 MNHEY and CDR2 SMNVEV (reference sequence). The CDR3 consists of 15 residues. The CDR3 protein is CASSPHRASYNEQFF. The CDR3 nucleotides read TGTGCCAGCAGTCCTCACAGGGCCTCCTACAATGAGCAGTTCTTC.

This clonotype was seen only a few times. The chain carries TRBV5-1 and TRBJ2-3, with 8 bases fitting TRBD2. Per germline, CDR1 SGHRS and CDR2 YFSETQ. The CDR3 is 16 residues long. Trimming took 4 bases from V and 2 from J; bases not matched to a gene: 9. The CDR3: CASSLTGGEITDTQYF. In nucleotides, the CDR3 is TGCGCCAGCAGCCTGACGGGGGGGGAGATCACAGATACGCAGTATTTT.

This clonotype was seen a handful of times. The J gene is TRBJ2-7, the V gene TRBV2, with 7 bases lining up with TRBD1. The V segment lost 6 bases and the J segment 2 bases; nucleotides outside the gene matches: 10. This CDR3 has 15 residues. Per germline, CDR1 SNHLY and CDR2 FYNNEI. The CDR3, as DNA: TGTGCCAGCAGGGCGAGGGGGCACTCAACCTACGAGCAGTACTTC. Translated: CASRARGHSTYEQYF.

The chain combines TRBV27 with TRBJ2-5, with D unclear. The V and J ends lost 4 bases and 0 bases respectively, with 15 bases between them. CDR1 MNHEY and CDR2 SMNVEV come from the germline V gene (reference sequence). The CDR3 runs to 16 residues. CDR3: CASSSAPDRYQETQYF. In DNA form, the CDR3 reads TGTGCCAGCAGTTCCGCCCCCGATAGGTACCAAGAGACCCAGTACTTC.

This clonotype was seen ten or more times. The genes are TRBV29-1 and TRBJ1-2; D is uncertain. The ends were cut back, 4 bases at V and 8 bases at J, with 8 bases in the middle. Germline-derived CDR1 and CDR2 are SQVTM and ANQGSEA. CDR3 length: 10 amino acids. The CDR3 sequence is CSVVSGGYTF. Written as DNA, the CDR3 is TGCAGCGTTGTTTCAGGCGGCTACACCTTC.

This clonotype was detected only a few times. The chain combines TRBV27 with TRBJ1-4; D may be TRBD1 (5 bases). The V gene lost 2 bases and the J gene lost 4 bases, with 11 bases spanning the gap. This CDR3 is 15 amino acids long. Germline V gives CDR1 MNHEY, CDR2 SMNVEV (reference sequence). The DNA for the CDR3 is TGTGCCAGCAGTTTAGGTCGGGGGTTTAATGAAAAACTGTTTTTT. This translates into CASSLGRGFNEKLFF.

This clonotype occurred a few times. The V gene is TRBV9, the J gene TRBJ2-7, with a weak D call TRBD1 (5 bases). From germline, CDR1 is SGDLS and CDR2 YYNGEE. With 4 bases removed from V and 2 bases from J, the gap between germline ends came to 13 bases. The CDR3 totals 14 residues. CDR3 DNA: TGTGCCAGCAGCTATGGGCTCAGGGCCTACGAGCAGTACTTC. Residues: CASSYGLRAYEQYF.

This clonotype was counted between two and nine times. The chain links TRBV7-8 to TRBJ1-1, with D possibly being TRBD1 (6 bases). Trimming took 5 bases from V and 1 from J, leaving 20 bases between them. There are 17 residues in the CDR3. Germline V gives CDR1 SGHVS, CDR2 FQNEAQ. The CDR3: CASSHLEGEESNTEAFF. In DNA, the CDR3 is TGTGCCAGCAGCCACCTGGAGGGGGAAGAGTCGAACACTGAAGCTTTCTTT.

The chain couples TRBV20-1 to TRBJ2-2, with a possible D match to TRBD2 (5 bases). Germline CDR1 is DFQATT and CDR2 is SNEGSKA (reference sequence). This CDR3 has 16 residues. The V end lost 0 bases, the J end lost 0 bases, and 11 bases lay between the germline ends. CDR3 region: CSARDSGGSNTGELFF. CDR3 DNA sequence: TGCAGTGCTAGAGATTCGGGCGGGTCGAACACCGGGGAGCTGTTTTTT.

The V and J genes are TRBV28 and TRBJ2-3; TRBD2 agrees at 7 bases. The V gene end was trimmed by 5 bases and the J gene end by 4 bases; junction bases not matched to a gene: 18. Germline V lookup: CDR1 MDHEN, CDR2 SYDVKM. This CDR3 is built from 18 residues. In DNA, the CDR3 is TGTGCCAGCAGTGATTCTGGGGGGGGAGGAACAGTTTCAGATACGCAGTATTTT. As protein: CASSDSGGGGTVSDTQYF. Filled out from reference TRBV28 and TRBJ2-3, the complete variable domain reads DVKVTQSSRYLVKRTGEKVFLECVQDMDHENMFWYRQDPGLGLRLIYFSYDVKMKEKGDIPEGYSVSREKKERFSLILESASTNQTSMYLCASSDSGGGGTVSDTQYFGPGTRLTVL.

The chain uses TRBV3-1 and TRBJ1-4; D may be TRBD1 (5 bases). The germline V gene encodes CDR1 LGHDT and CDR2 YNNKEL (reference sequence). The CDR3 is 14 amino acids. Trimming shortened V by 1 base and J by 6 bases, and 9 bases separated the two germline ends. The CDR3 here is CASSQVGTHEKLFF. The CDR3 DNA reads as TGTGCCAGCAGCCAAGTCGGGACTCATGAAAAACTGTTTTTT.

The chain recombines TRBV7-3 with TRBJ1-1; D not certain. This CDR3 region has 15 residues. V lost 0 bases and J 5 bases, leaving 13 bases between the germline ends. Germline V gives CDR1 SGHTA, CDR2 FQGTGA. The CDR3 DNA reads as TGTGCCAGCAGCTTAACGACGGCCCAGAGGACTGAAGCTTTCTTT. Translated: CASSLTTAQRTEAFF.

The DNA of the CDR3 is TGTGCCAGCAGCTTAGGGGCAGGGGATTTAGGGAACACTGAAGCTTTCTTT. Protein product: CASSLGAGDLGNTEAFF. V and J are TRBV11-3 and TRBJ1-1; D possibly corresponds to TRBD1 (6 bases). Germline CDR1 SGHNT, CDR2 YENEEA. The CDR3 length is 17 residues. Trimming stripped 1 base from V and 1 base from J, with 16 bases between. The variable domain in full, completed from reference TRBV11-3 and TRBJ1-1, reads EAGVVQSPRYKIIEKKQPVAFWCNPISGHNTLYWYLQNLGQGPELLIRYENEEAVDDSQLPKDRFSAERLKGVDSTLKIQPAELGDSAVYLCASSLGAGDLGNTEAFFGQGTRLTVV.

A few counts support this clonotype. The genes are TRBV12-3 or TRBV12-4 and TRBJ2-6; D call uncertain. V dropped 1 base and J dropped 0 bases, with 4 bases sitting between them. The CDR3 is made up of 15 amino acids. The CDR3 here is CASSLGISGANVLTF. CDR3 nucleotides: TGTGCCAGCAGTTTAGGAATCTCTGGGGCCAACGTCCTGACTTTC.

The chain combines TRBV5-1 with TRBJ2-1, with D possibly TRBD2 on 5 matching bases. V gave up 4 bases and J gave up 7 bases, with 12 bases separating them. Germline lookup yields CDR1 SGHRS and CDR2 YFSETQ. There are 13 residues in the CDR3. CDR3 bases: TGCGCCAGCAGCGCGGGCCCAAGTAATGAGCAGTTCTTC. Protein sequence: CASSAGPSNEQFF. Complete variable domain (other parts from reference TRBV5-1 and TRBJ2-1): KAGVTQTPRYLIKTRGQQVTLSCSPISGHRSVSWYQQTPGQGLQFLFEYFSETQRNKGNFPGRFSGRQFSNSRSEMNVSTLELGDSALYLCASSAGPSNEQFFGPGTRLTVL.

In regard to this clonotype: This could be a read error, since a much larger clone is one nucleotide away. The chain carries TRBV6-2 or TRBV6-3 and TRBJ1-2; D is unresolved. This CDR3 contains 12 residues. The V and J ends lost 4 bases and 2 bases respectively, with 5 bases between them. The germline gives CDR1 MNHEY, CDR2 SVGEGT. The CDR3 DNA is TGTGCCAGCAGTTTGGAGAACTATGGCTACACCTTC. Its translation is CASSLENYGYTF.

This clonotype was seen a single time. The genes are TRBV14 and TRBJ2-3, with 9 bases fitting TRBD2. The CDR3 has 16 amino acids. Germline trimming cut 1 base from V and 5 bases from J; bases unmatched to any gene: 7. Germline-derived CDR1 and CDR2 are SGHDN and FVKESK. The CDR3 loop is CASSQAVAGALDTQYF. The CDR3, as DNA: TGTGCCAGCAGCCAAGCAGTAGCGGGAGCTCTAGATACGCAGTATTTT.